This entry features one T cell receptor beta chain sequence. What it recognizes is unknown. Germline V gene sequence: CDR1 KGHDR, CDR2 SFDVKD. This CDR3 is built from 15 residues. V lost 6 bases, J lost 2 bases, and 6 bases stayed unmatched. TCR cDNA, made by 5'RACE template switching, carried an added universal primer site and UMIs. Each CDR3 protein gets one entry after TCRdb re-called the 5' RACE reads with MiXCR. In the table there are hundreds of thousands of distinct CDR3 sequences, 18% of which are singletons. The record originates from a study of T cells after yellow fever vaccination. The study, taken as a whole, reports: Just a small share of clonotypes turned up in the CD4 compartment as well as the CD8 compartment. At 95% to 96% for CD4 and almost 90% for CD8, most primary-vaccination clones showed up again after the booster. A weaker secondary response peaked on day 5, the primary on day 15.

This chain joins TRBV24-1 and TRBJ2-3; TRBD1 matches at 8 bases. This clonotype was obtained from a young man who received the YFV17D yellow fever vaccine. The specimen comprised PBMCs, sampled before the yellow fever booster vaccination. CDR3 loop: CATSSGQGATDTQYF. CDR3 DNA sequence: TGTGCCACCAGTTCCGGACAGGGAGCCACAGATACGCAGTATTTT.